This TCR beta chain was observed in a study of cytomegalovirus exposure and HLA in healthy donors (dated by TCRdb to 2015 to 2018). Regarding the research as a whole: An earlier analysis of fewer than 750 of the donors reported 276 Gb of sequence data and 117 million unique TCR beta sequences obtained from around 180 million T cells. Alongside the repertoire data, information on donor age, sex, ethnicity and CMV serostatus was compiled. The study was designed to test whether signatures of past pathogen exposure could be identified by cataloging public T cell receptors. Rather than using new phenotypic data, the later analysis identified candidate immune exposures from TCR beta sequences and from how often those sequences occurred across donors. Besides the first cohort of roughly 640 subjects, a separate validation cohort made up of roughly 120 different subjects was used. Of the approximately 400 genotyped donors, approximately 82% fell in the genetic ancestry cluster associated with self-reported Caucasian donors. A later genetic analysis used genome-wide SNP genotypes for about 55% of the 666 donors, treating that subset as a discovery cohort. HLA typing included class I and class II loci at four-digit resolution. A later analysis re-analyzed previously published TCR beta repertoires from 600 to 850 donors and added high-resolution HLA genotyping to study TCR occurrence patterns. Every repertoire in the discovery cohort had been generated on one and the same sequencing platform. The study used immunosequencing to profile the T cell repertoires of hundreds of subjects and linked those repertoires to cytomegalovirus serostatus. Roughly 300 gigabases of sequencing data and 75 million to 85 million unique TCR sequences made up an early release that covered approximately 700 HLA-typed donors. In an earlier analysis of 587 of the donors, high-throughput TCR beta sequencing was used to judge whether each TCR beta V gene segment behaved as functional or pseudogenic. Typing coverage varied by locus: roughly 629-640 donors for A, B, C, DRB1 and DQB1; about 520 for DQA1; some 610 for DPA1; under 490 for DPB1. Across 300 to 400 genotyped donors of the cohort, an average of about 200,000 unique TCR beta nucleotide sequences per donor were sequenced, and 15% to 20% of those sequences were non-productive. To predict cytomegalovirus infection status, the study brought together high-throughput TCR immunosequencing, statistical association of individual TCRs with disease status, and machine learning. Five DR-DQ haplotypes were treated as single units for association and clustering because of strong linkage in the cohort. The research as a whole found: A later analysis found that HLA-associated TCR beta chains were more clonally expanded and had lower generation probabilities than equally common non-associated chains. Because HLA typing was missing for some donors at each locus, association tests included only the typed subset. A few of the identified cytomegalovirus-associated TCR beta chains were confirmed in vitro to be specific for cytomegalovirus antigens. While some public TCRs were present in many individuals, most TCR sequences turned up only very rarely across donors. According to a later analysis, parvovirus B19, influenza, CMV and Epstein-Barr virus appeared linked to several top co-occurrence clusters. In this cohort, only TCR beta chains were sequenced, and detectable features were limited by the absence of alpha or paired-chain data. An association between a missense DCLRE1C variant and V-gene and J-gene trimming of TCR beta chains was found in a later genetic analysis and replicated in an independent cohort. In a later analysis, some 17,000 TCR beta sequences were associated with specific HLA alleles at a false discovery rate of 0.05. The study gave a list of 150 to 200 TCR beta chains associated with cytomegalovirus. A later analysis found that TCR association rates varied across HLA loci, with DRB1 alleles showing the most associated TCRs and HLA-C alleles the fewest. Some IMGT-functional V segments, including TRBV6-2 and TRBV6-3, could not be distinguished by the 87-base-pair reads and were therefore excluded. Cytomegalovirus status was reported to be diagnosed by the classifier with high specificity and sensitivity in both the original and validation cohorts. For the cohort, immune exposure information was limited to CMV serostatus. A cluster of highly shared sequence variants was judged likely to represent a technical artifact of the sequencing pipeline. A later analysis found that most CMV-associated TCR beta chains appeared HLA-restricted, with HLA associations seemingly driven largely by CMV exposure. It was suggested by the authors that the approach could potentially be generalized to other disease states and immunological phenotypes. Compared with the approximately 670-donor mean, donors in an Asian-associated ancestry cluster had fewer N-insertions in productive TCRs, according to a later genetic analysis. Broadly in line with IMGT annotations, most TCR beta V segments showed up in productive rearrangements about 87% or about 30% of the time in an earlier analysis of several hundred of the donors. Linkage disequilibrium might explain the correlated functional status among segregating V segments, but an unknown experimental factor could not be excluded. Because counts were too low, about 18 rarely observed V segments, including chromosome 9 orphons, were excluded from the earlier analysis of a few hundred of the donors. When HLA alleles, especially DR and DQ, strongly co-occurred, attributing TCR associations to individual alleles was difficult. A further reported finding was that TCR beta sequences accurately predicted the HLA-A and HLA-B alleles for most subjects in the first cohort. Presence/absence analyses assumed roughly uniform sequencing depth across donors, an assumption that may not hold.

In total, roughly 670 healthy bone marrow donors made up the cohort. At the time of sampling, every cohort member was nominally healthy, though immune exposures that went unrecorded were likely present. The donor tested CMV seropositive, placing the donor among the 250 to 350 seropositive members of the cohort. A peripheral blood sample was provided by each donor, and peripheral blood mononuclear cells were used for TCR beta sequencing. Genomic DNA extraction from the blood cell samples was performed with the Qiagen DNeasy Blood Extraction Kit. Regarding this clone: What this receptor recognizes is not known. The input lacks base qualities; no much larger clone sits a single base away.

Receptors were amplified or captured by the immunoSEQ multiplex PCR assay. For the multiplex PCR, a mixture combining 60 forward primers for TCR Vbeta segments and 13 reverse primers for TCR Jbeta segments was used. A multiplex PCR assay on genomic DNA amplified the CDR3 region of rearranged TCR beta genes. The Illumina HiSeq System was used to sequence the amplified TCR beta libraries as 87-base-pair reads. As for how the authors treated the data: A later analysis tallied 70 million to 100 million unique TCR beta chains across the 700 or so repertoires, and approximately 12 million of those chains were shared by two or more donors. To remove PCR and sequencing errors, raw reads were error-corrected and collapsed into unique sequences using a nearest-neighbor algorithm that merged closely related sequences. CDR3 sequences were aligned to IMGT reference sequences to assign V, D and J gene segments. For a sequence to be retained, a match of at least six nucleotides was required to both a V gene segment and a J gene segment. A rearrangement counted as productive if the CDR3 had no stop codons and remained in frame with V and J, and every other rearrangement counted as non-productive. CDR3 was defined by IMGT convention, running from the second conserved V-encoded cysteine to the conserved J-encoded phenylalanine. The earlier analysis of about 500 of the donors excluded sequences that lacked an unambiguous match to a single V gene segment. An earlier analysis of fewer than 750 of the donors called V segments functional above 56.7% productive rearrangements and segregating when the between-donor standard deviation exceeded 5%. A statistical classification framework was built to diagnose cytomegalovirus status from the catalog of TCR beta chain sequences. In a later analysis, V and J genes were assigned by comparing TCR nucleotide sequences against IMGT/GENE-DB human TR gene sequences. Using the TCRdist pipeline, a later analysis assigned CDR3 sequences along with most-parsimonious VDJ recombination scenarios. In a later analysis, every TCR beta chain was defined by the combination of its CDR3 amino acid sequence and its V-gene family, and reads without a unique V-gene family were dropped. As a way to deal with suspected cross-contamination and a sequencing artifact, a later analysis dropped over 550 nucleotide sequences that were highly shared and had low generation probability. For each public chain, a later analysis derived a clonal expansion index from normalized ranks of inferred template counts within each repertoire. Generation probabilities in a later analysis came from a VDJ recombination model fitted to out-of-frame rearrangements, and those results were checked against IGoR. A later analysis scored TCR-TCR, TCR-HLA and TCR-CMV co-occurrence with hypergeometric tests, applying a repertoire-size bias correction to TCR pairs. False discovery rates were estimated in a later analysis by permuting HLA or CMV assignments 20 times. In a later analysis, co-occurring TCRs were grouped using DBSCAN, with TCRdist sequence similarity added in when clustering inside HLA-allele-positive subsets. Repertoires with fewer than 30,000 or more than 120,000 public chains, plus five repertoires with anomalous nucleotide sharing, were excluded from co-occurrence clustering. Drawn from immuneACCESS, this table holds only the in-frame rearrangements with V and J called that TCRdb kept. Clones are partly lost; checked studies trace under half to an unresolved V gene and leave the rest unexplained. V, J and clone size are taken as reported in that table, and D and trimming were inferred from the DNA itself. The sample yields about 180,000 clones; around 80% were counted once. Of the sample, 1.3% to 1.5% is held by the ten largest clones.

The CDR3 holds 15 amino acids from the cysteine to the phenylalanine. The retained sequence is limited to the CDR3, 45 bases, with the frame set at the first base. Deletion took 1 base off V and 0 bases off J, with a span of 10 bases between the germline ends. The germline V gene gives CDR1 as SGHVS and CDR2 as FQNEAQ. In this chain, TRBV7-8 is recombined with TRBJ2-7; a confident D gene designation cannot be given. The sequencing input was PBMCs. The receptor was derived from a girl aged 5-17 years in good health and CMV-seropositive. The CDR3: CASSLVRYSSYEQYF. The DNA sequence reads TGTGCCAGCAGCTTAGTCCGTTATAGCTCCTACGAGCAGTACTTC.